This record looks at one T cell receptor (beta chain) sequence and its context. Its target is unknown. These data come from a study of vaccination and CD4 T cells after COVID-19. CDR3 length: 12 residues. CDR1 is MNHNS and CDR2 is SASEGT in the germline V gene. The germline V and J ends were trimmed by 10 bases and 11 bases, with 20 bases remaining between them. Treatment of the sample: roughly ten-day PBMC culture with coronavirus spike peptide pools or control peptides (ViraFEST assay). Sequencing of DNA taken from cultured CD4+ T cells relied on the Oncomine TCR Beta short-read assay. TCRdb analysed the PCR reads with MiXCR anew, one entry per CDR3 protein. The sample holds almost 20,000 distinct CDR3 sequences, 60% to 85% seen once.

The clonotype originates from a human donor who received a COVID-19 vaccine. The chain employs TRBV6-1 and TRBJ1-2; D remains unclear. Sequencing used CD4+ T cells from blood, cultured in vitro, obtained after SARS-CoV-2 vaccination. In DNA, the CDR3 is TGTGCCACCTCACCCCCTCTGGGTGGTTACACCTTC. Its translation: CATSPPLGGYTF.